Below, 26 T cell receptor beta chains from the same sample are listed, as sequenced in a study of OX40 agonist ivuxolimab in advanced cancers. Libraries were prepared through the immunoSEQ multiplex PCR assay. Not all clones reach the TCRdb copy of this immuneACCESS table, which keeps in-frame sequences only. Checked studies attribute under half of the gap to unresolved V genes and leave the rest unexplained. In all, the sample holds about 60,000 clones, and roughly 86% of those were seen once. The ten largest clones add up to under 4.5% of the sample. The sample was CD4+ or CD8+ T cells sorted from blood, taken in a trial of the OX40 agonist ivuxolimab. The receptors originated from an adult with an advanced solid tumor such as melanoma, head and neck, liver or kidney cancer.

CDR3 loop: CASSLDRGANYGYTF. The DNA of the CDR3 is TGTGCCAGCAGTTTAGACCGGGGAGCTAACTATGGCTACACCTTC. The chain joins TRBV6-5 to TRBJ1-2, with D unclear. Trimming cost V 4 bases and J 0 bases, with 12 bases left between them. The germline V gene has CDR1 MNHEY and CDR2 SVGAGI. The length of the CDR3 is 15 residues.

This chain connects TRBV7-2 to TRBJ1-2; D may be TRBD1 (5 bases). CDR1 is SGHTA, CDR2 FQGNSA, per germline. Trimming pared 3 bases from V and 8 bases from J, leaving 16 bases between. The CDR3 is 14 residues long. The CDR3 bases are TGTGCCAGCAGCTTTTACGGGCAGGGAGAAGGCTACACCTTC. Translated, it gives CASSFYGQGEGYTF.

The V call is TRBV10-3, the J call TRBJ1-6, with D perhaps matching TRBD1 (5 bases). Trimming removed 5 bases at V and 0 bases at J, with 11 bases between. There are 16 residues in the CDR3. Germline loops: CDR1 ENHRY, CDR2 SYGVKD. As DNA, the CDR3 is TGTGCCATCAGTCTGACAGAGATCTCCTATAATTCACCCCTCCACTTT. Residues: CAISLTEISYNSPLHF.

This sequence joins TRBV7-9 and TRBJ2-2, with D uncertain. The germline V gene has CDR1 SEHNR and CDR2 FQNEAQ (reference sequence). With 2 bases removed from V and 7 bases from J, the gap between germline ends came to 8 bases. This CDR3 has 13 amino acids. The CDR3 coding sequence is TGTGCCAGCAGCTTAATTCCCAGCGGGGAGCTGTTTTTT. Its translation: CASSLIPSGELFF.

The chain employs TRBV27 and TRBJ1-1; a possible D gene is TRBD1 (5 bases). From germline, CDR1 is MNHEY and CDR2 SMNVEV (reference sequence). The CDR3 spans 15 residues. V was shortened by 4 bases and J by 3 bases, with 15 bases between the two germline ends. CDR3 in amino acids: CASSWKTGPHTEAFF. Here the CDR3 DNA reads TGTGCCAGCAGTTGGAAAACAGGCCCCCACACTGAAGCTTTCTTT.

This clone has only a few counts. The chain recombines TRBV5-1 with TRBJ1-6; D gene unclear. Between the trimmed V and J ends, which lost 0 bases and 7 bases, there was a span of 11 bases. The CDR3 runs to 15 residues. Germline V gene lookup returns CDR1 SGHRS and CDR2 YFSETQ. CDR3 in DNA: TGCGCCAGCAGCTTGGCCTCGCTGGGGAATTCACCCCTCCACTTT. Its translation: CASSLASLGNSPLHF.

The chain links TRBV7-2 to TRBJ1-5; TRBD1 is a possible D gene (5 bases). There are 16 residues in the CDR3. In germline, CDR1 is SGHTA, CDR2 FQGNSA. Trimming removed 3 bases at V and 4 bases at J, with 16 bases between. In nucleotides, the CDR3 is TGTGCCAGCAGCTTTTTACGGGGGGGAACAAATCAGCCCCAGCATTTT. Amino acid sequence: CASSFLRGGTNQPQHF.

The CDR3 nucleotides read TGTGCCAGCAGCTTTGGGGAGGCAACTAATGAAAAACTGTTTTTT. Translation gives CASSFGEATNEKLFF. The chain employs TRBV5-5 and TRBJ1-4; D gene unclear. From germline, CDR1 is SGHKS and CDR2 YYEKEE (reference sequence). The CDR3 is made up of 15 amino acids. The V end was cut by 2 bases, the J end by 0 bases, with 8 bases between.

The chain carries TRBV6-1 and TRBJ2-7, with TRBD1 identical over 8 bases. V shed 6 bases and J 7 bases; nucleotides not matched to a gene: 11. CDR3 length: 14 amino acids. Germline CDR1 and CDR2: MNHNS and SASEGT. The CDR3 DNA reads as TGTGCCAGCAGGAGACAGGGGACGACTGGGGAGCAGTACTTC. This encodes CASRRQGTTGEQYF.

This clone was detected once. This chain uses TRBV18 with TRBJ1-1, with D possibly being TRBD1 (5 bases). Germline V lookup: CDR1 KGHSH, CDR2 LQKENI. Deletions cut 0 bases from V and 1 base from J, with 9 bases between. The CDR3 consists of 15 residues. CDR3: CASSPPSQANTEAFF. Written as DNA, the CDR3 is TGTGCCAGCTCACCACCGTCACAGGCGAACACTGAAGCTTTCTTT.

The rearrangement links TRBV2 to TRBJ1-5; possibly TRBD1 for D (6 bases). V shed 6 bases and J shed 7 bases, with 19 bases lying between them. The V gene's germline CDR1 is SNHLY and CDR2 FYNNEI. The CDR3 consists of 15 residues. Here the CDR3 DNA reads TGTGCCAGCAGACCCGCGTCTATACAGGGACAGCCCCAGCATTTT. As protein: CASRPASIQGQPQHF. The complete variable domain, with remaining parts taken from reference TRBV2 and TRBJ1-5, reads EPEVTQTPSHQVTQMGQEVILRCVPISNHLYFYWYRQILGQKVEFLVSFYNNEISEKSEIFDDQFSVERPDGSNFTLKIRSTKLEDSAMYFCASRPASIQGQPQHFGDGTRLSIL.

The chain carries TRBV5-4 and TRBJ1-5; TRBD1 aligns across 7 bases. From germline, CDR1 is SGHNT and CDR2 YYREEE (reference sequence). J lost 3 bases, V lost 2 bases, and 8 bases had no gene match. This CDR3 is 16 amino acids long. The CDR3 DNA sequence: TGTGCCAGCAGCTTAGATCCCGACAGGGCCAATCAGCCCCAGCATTTT. Protein sequence: CASSLDPDRANQPQHF.

The chain is built from TRBV14 and TRBJ2-3; D gene unclear. CDR1 is SGHDN, CDR2 FVKESK, per germline. This CDR3 has 13 residues. V lost 2 bases and J 4 bases, leaving 7 bases between the germline ends. This CDR3 reads CASSQSRADTQYF. CDR3 DNA sequence: TGTGCCAGCAGCCAAAGTCGGGCAGATACGCAGTATTTT. The variable domain in full, with the rest retrieved from reference TRBV14 and TRBJ2-3, is EAGVTQFPSHSVIEKGQTVTLRCDPISGHDNLYWYRRVMGKEIKFLLHFVKESKQDESGMPNNRFLAERTGGTYSTLKVQPAELEDSGVYFCASSQSRADTQYFGPGTRLTVL.

This clone was observed a single time. J is TRBJ1-2 and V is TRBV11-2, with D perhaps TRBD1 (6 bases). Trimming stripped 1 base from V and 4 bases from J, with 13 bases between. This CDR3 is 15 amino acids long. CDR1 SGHAT and CDR2 FQNNGV come from the germline V gene. The CDR3 coding sequence is TGTGCCAGCAGCTTAGGCCCCGGGACACGCTATGGCTACACCTTC. Encoded protein: CASSLGPGTRYGYTF.

This clone has a single count. The chain recombines TRBV28 with TRBJ1-2; no firm D call. Trimming stripped 4 bases from V and 6 bases from J, with 3 bases between. CDR3 size: 10 residues. The germline gives CDR1 MDHEN, CDR2 SYDVKM. CDR3 loop: CASSYDGYTF. The DNA for the CDR3 is TGTGCCAGCAGTTATGATGGCTACACCTTC.

The chain links TRBV27 to TRBJ1-2; D is undetermined. The CDR3 spans 13 residues. Trimming removed 6 bases from V and 0 bases from J, with 8 bases in between. CDR1 is MNHEY and CDR2 is SMNVEV in the germline V gene (reference sequence). Written as DNA, the CDR3 is TGTGCCAGCAGGGGGTTAGCTAACTATGGCTACACCTTC. Translation: CASRGLANYGYTF.

V gene TRBV5-4 combines with J gene TRBJ1-1; possible D gene TRBD1, 5 bases. Trimming removed 3 bases from V and 1 base from J, with 19 bases in between. This CDR3 is built from 17 residues. The germline V gene has CDR1 SGHNT and CDR2 YYREEE (reference sequence). The CDR3 coding sequence is TGTGCCAGCAGCTACACTGCCCGGGGCTGGGGGAACACTGAAGCTTTCTTT. Translated, it gives CASSYTARGWGNTEAFF.

The chain carries TRBV11-1 and TRBJ1-1, with D hard to call. CDR3 length: 12 amino acids. Germline V gene lookup returns CDR1 SGHAT and CDR2 FQDESV (reference sequence). With 5 bases removed from V and 0 bases from J, the gap between germline ends came to 4 bases. The CDR3 nucleotides are TGTGCCAGCAGCATCGTGAACACTGAAGCTTTCTTT. It specifies CASSIVNTEAFF.

The rearrangement joins TRBV10-3 to TRBJ2-1; D possibly corresponds to TRBD1 (5 bases). The CDR3 has 17 residues. Trimming stripped 8 bases from V and 0 bases from J, with 20 bases between. Germline assignment: CDR1 ENHRY and CDR2 SYGVKD. The CDR3 loop reads CAISTVSGASSYNEQFF. Written as DNA, the CDR3 is TGTGCCATCTCGACAGTGAGTGGGGCCAGCTCCTACAATGAGCAGTTCTTC.

The CDR3 region has the DNA TGTGCCAGCGGGGTAGCGGGGACCTCGCGAGGGGAGCAGTTCTTC. Its protein is CASGVAGTSRGEQFF. The chain uses TRBV28 and TRBJ2-1, with TRBD2 identical over 8 bases. The trim removed 8 bases at V and 10 bases at J, leaving 16 bases unmatched. CDR1 MDHEN and CDR2 SYDVKM come from the germline V gene. The CDR3 length is 15 residues.

The chain combines TRBV5-1 with TRBJ2-2; 10 positions agree with TRBD2. V shed 1 base, J shed 1 base, and the junction held 4 bases outside the gene matches. The CDR3 length is 17 residues. Germline lookup yields CDR1 SGHRS and CDR2 YFSETQ. The CDR3 region is CASSLLAGDGNTGELFF. As DNA, the CDR3 is TGCGCCAGCAGCTTGCTAGCGGGGGACGGGAACACCGGGGAGCTGTTTTTT.

The J gene is TRBJ1-6, the V gene TRBV7-2; a possible D gene is TRBD1 (6 bases). Looked up from germline, CDR1 is SGHTA and CDR2 is FQGNSA. With 5 bases removed from V and 11 bases from J, the gap between germline ends came to 13 bases. The CDR3 runs 13 residues. The CDR3 region is CASSIQGRAPLHF. The DNA for the CDR3 is TGTGCCAGCAGCATACAGGGAAGAGCACCCCTCCACTTT.

The chain links TRBV5-1 to TRBJ1-2, with TRBD1 as a possible D gene (5 bases). Trimming removed 5 bases from V and 8 bases from J, with 13 bases in between. CDR3 size: 12 residues. In germline, CDR1 is SGHRS, CDR2 YFSETQ. This chain's CDR3 is CASRSPGDGYTF. CDR3 sequence (DNA): TGCGCCAGCAGGAGCCCGGGGGACGGCTACACCTTC.

The rearrangement joins TRBV21-1 to TRBJ1-1. TRBV21-1 is labeled a pseudogene. The CDR3 contains 13 residues. The CDR3 DNA sequence: TGTGCCAGCAAAATTATCTGTAACACTGAAGCTTTCTTT. As protein: CASKIICNTEAFF.

The CDR3 region has the DNA TGTGCCAGCAGCTTAGCGCAGGGGTATCAGCCCCAGCATTTT. As protein: CASSLAQGYQPQHF. The V call is TRBV7-2, the J call TRBJ1-5; tentative D call: TRBD1 (6 bases). Looked up from germline, CDR1 is SGHTA and CDR2 is FQGNSA. V lost 0 bases to trimming and J lost 5 bases, with 8 bases between them. CDR3 length equals 14 residues.

V usage is TRBV25-1 and J usage is TRBJ1-2; 7 positions agree with TRBD1. The germline V gene has CDR1 MGHDK and CDR2 SYGVNS. Trimming cost V 5 bases and J 8 bases; bases outside gene matches: 8. The CDR3 runs 13 residues. The CDR3 loop reads CASSPRQGGGYTF. The CDR3 DNA is TGTGCCAGCAGTCCCCGACAGGGTGGAGGCTACACCTTC.